The 20 T cell receptor beta chains given below trace back to one sample, sequenced in a study of T-cell reconstitution after alpha-beta-depleted transplantation in children. Unique molecular identifiers were built into the TCRbeta library. TCRdb re-called the PCR reads through MiXCR, storing one row per CDR3 protein. The sample yields fewer than 200,000 distinct CDR3 sequences, less than 8% seen once. The source was PBMCs from the stem cell graft donor, collected from the stem cell graft. Receptors were obtained from a human donor who donated a stem cell graft to a child with Wiskott-Aldrich syndrome.

This clonotype was seen only a few times. CDR3 region: CSAVDSMIDPRLSYEQYF. For the CDR3, the DNA is TGCAGTGCTGTTGACAGCATGATCGATCCCCGCCTTTCTTACGAGCAGTACTTC. The chain couples TRBV20-1 to TRBJ2-7; maybe TRBD1 (5 bases). The CDR3 is 18 amino acids. V gave up 5 bases and J gave up 4 bases, with 30 bases separating them. CDR1 DFQATT and CDR2 SNEGSKA come from the germline V gene (reference sequence).

This clonotype was counted many times. V usage is TRBV5-5 and J usage is TRBJ1-1; D might be TRBD1 (5 bases). This CDR3 comprises 15 residues. Germline assignment: CDR1 SGHKS and CDR2 YYEKEE (reference sequence). V was clipped by 4 bases and J by 2 bases, with 15 bases between them. The CDR3 region is CASSRWRQKNTEAFF. CDR3 sequence (DNA): TGTGCCAGCAGCCGGTGGCGACAGAAAAACACTGAAGCTTTCTTT. Full variable domain (rest looked up from reference TRBV5-5 and TRBJ1-1): DAGVTQSPTHLIKTRGQQVTLRCSPISGHKSVSWYQQVLGQGPQFIFQYYEKEERGRGNFPDRFSARQFPNYSSELNVNALLLGDSALYLCASSRWRQKNTEAFFGQGTRLTVV.

In its sample, this clonotype was seen many times. The J gene is TRBJ2-7, the V gene TRBV9; 9 bases align to TRBD2. The CDR3 length is 13 residues. The germline V gene encodes CDR1 SGDLS and CDR2 YYNGEE. V shed 7 bases, J shed 5 bases, and the junction held 7 bases outside the gene matches. The CDR3 bases are TGTGCCAGCGGGGATAGCGGGAGCCACGAGCAGTACTTC. It codes for CASGDSGSHEQYF.

This clonotype was counted at least ten times. At one boundary the junction diverges from the germline segment, which might be a read error. This chain joins TRBV7-9 and TRBJ2-5; 8 nucleotides agree with TRBD2. Germline V gene data show CDR1 as SEHNR and CDR2 as FQNEAQ (reference sequence). This CDR3 has 15 residues. DNA of the CDR3: TGTGCCAGCAGTTTAGGGGTTAGCGGGAAAGAGACCCAGTACTTC. Translated, it gives CASSLGVSGKETQYF. The variable domain in full, with the rest retrieved from reference TRBV7-9 and TRBJ2-5, is DTGVSQNPRHKITKRGQNVTFRCDPISEHNRLYWYRQTLGQGPEFLTYFQNEAQLEKSRLLSDRFSAERPKGSFSTLEIQRTEQGDSAMYLCASSLGVSGKETQYFGPGTRLLVL.

This clonotype was recorded at least ten times. For the CDR3, the DNA is TGTGCCAGCCGAGGGGCCGGGGAGCTGTTTTTT. Encoded protein: CASRGAGELFF. The J gene is TRBJ2-2, the V gene TRBV11-3; D is tentatively TRBD1 or TRBD2 (5 bases each). The ends were cut back, 8 bases at V and 6 bases at J, with 7 bases in the middle. In germline, CDR1 is SGHNT, CDR2 YENEEA. This CDR3 spans 11 amino acids.

This clonotype was recorded at least ten times. The chain is built from TRBV6-1 and TRBJ2-7; 12 nucleotides match TRBD2. The CDR3 extends over 15 amino acids. Unmatched junction bases numbered 9, after V lost 6 bases and J lost 6 bases. Per germline, CDR1 MNHNS and CDR2 SASEGT. The CDR3, as DNA: TGTGCCAGCAGATGGACTAGCGGGGCCTCCGTCGAGCAGTACTTC. It specifies CASRWTSGASVEQYF.

This clonotype showed up many times. The chain has TRBV5-6 and TRBJ2-7; D remains ambiguous. The germline CDR1 and CDR2 sequences are SGHDT and YYEEEE. The CDR3 is 14 residues long. V was shortened by 4 bases and J by 3 bases, with 14 bases between the two germline ends. The DNA for the CDR3 is TGTGCCAGCAGCCCCTCATTTCACCTCTACGAGCAGTACTTC. It codes for CASSPSFHLYEQYF.

With regard to this clonotype: It may be a read error: a sequence one base away is much more abundant. The chain recombines TRBV5-1 with TRBJ2-1, with 9 bases that match TRBD2. The germline gives CDR1 SGHRS, CDR2 YFSETQ. The CDR3 has 16 amino acids. The DNA for the CDR3 is TGCGCCAGCAGCTTGGCCTCGACTAGCGGCTACAATGAGCAGCTCTTC. Translated, it gives CASSLASTSGYNEQLF.

This clonotype showed up many times. The chain uses TRBV29-1 and TRBJ2-7; D is possibly TRBD1 (6 bases). Germline values: CDR1 SQVTM, CDR2 ANQGSEA. CDR3 length equals 15 residues. Trimming pared 0 bases from V and 2 bases from J, leaving 14 bases between. The CDR3 region is CSVEDEVQGPYEQYF. In nucleotides, the CDR3 is TGCAGCGTTGAAGACGAGGTACAGGGCCCCTACGAGCAGTACTTC.

This clonotype appeared many times. The chain carries TRBV5-1 and TRBJ2-6; TRBD1 is a possible D gene (6 bases). V lost 2 bases and J lost 2, with 14 bases in between. In germline, CDR1 is SGHRS, CDR2 YFSETQ. The CDR3 contains 17 residues. CDR3 sequence reads: CASSLTGISAGANVLTF. The DNA of the CDR3 is TGCGCCAGCAGCTTAACAGGGATTTCAGCTGGGGCCAACGTCCTGACTTTC. Based on the CDR3 plus reference TRBV5-1 and TRBJ2-6, the full variable domain is KAGVTQTPRYLIKTRGQQVTLSCSPISGHRSVSWYQQTPGQGLQFLFEYFSETQRNKGNFPGRFSGRQFSNSRSEMNVSTLELGDSALYLCASSLTGISAGANVLTFGAGSRLTVL.

Many counts were recorded for this clonotype. The V call is TRBV11-2, the J call TRBJ1-5; a possible D gene is TRBD1 (5 bases). Germline loops: CDR1 SGHAT, CDR2 FQNNGV. This CDR3 has 18 amino acids. V was cut by 5 bases and J by 2 bases, with 22 bases left in between. The CDR3 reads CASSPRSGRRGGNQPQHF. As DNA, the CDR3 is TGTGCCAGCAGCCCACGGTCAGGGAGGCGCGGTGGCAATCAGCCCCAGCATTTT.

The CDR3 here is CASSVKRQGEQYF. The CDR3, as DNA: TGTGCCAGCAGTGTCAAAAGGCAGGGAGAGCAGTACTTC. V is TRBV12-3 or TRBV12-4 and J is TRBJ2-7; perhaps TRBD1 as D (5 bases). V lost 5 bases to trimming and J lost 7 bases, with 15 bases between them. This CDR3 region has 13 residues.

This clonotype has at least ten counts. The rearrangement links TRBV7-2 to TRBJ1-2; no definite D call. Germline CDR1 reads SGHTA; CDR2 reads FQGNSA. Trimming took 5 bases from V and 7 from J, leaving 17 bases between them. The CDR3 runs to 14 residues. DNA for the CDR3: TGTGCCAGCAGCCCCTCCCAAGCCAGTCCTGGCTACACCTTC. As protein: CASSPSQASPGYTF. The whole variable domain, filled in from reference TRBV7-2 and TRBJ1-2, reads GAGVSQSPSNKVTEKGKDVELRCDPISGHTALYWYRQSLGQGLEFLIYFQGNSAPDKSGLPSDRFSAERTGGSVSTLTIQRTQQEDSAVYLCASSPSQASPGYTFGSGTRLTVV.

This clonotype has ten or more counts. This chain links TRBV29-1 with TRBJ1-2; D ambiguous. The CDR3 spans 12 residues. V lost 4 bases and J 8 bases, leaving 14 bases between the germline ends. Per germline, CDR1 SQVTM and CDR2 ANQGSEA. The CDR3 coding sequence is TGCAGCGTTGGCCGTGGGGAGGGAGGCTACACCTTC. Translation: CSVGRGEGGYTF.

The sample holds many counts of this clonotype. The J gene is TRBJ2-7, the V gene TRBV30; no clear D gene. Trimming shortened V by 5 bases and J by 10 bases, and 12 bases separated the two germline ends. Per germline, CDR1 GTSNPN and CDR2 SVGIG (reference sequence). The CDR3 is 10 amino acids. The CDR3 reads CAWGDRVQYF. The CDR3 nucleotides are TGTGCCTGGGGAGACCGCGTCCAGTACTTC.

The table lists this clonotype with a few counts. The CDR3 DNA reads TGCAGTGCTGGGGACCGAACAAGCACAGATACGCAGTATTTT. Encoded protein: CSAGDRTSTDTQYF. The chain has TRBV20-1 and TRBJ2-3; TRBD1 or TRBD2 may be the D gene (5 bases each). This CDR3 is built from 14 residues. From germline, CDR1 is DFQATT and CDR2 SNEGSKA (reference sequence). Trimming took 5 bases from V and 0 from J, leaving 12 bases between them.

Ten or more counts support this clonotype. The chain couples TRBV20-1 to TRBJ1-1; D might be TRBD1 (6 bases). This CDR3 has 14 amino acids. Trimming cost V 2 bases and J 3 bases, with 13 bases left between them. CDR1 DFQATT and CDR2 SNEGSKA come from the germline V gene (reference sequence). CDR3 sequence reads: CSARKNRVDTEAFF. CDR3 sequence (DNA): TGCAGTGCTAGAAAGAACAGGGTTGACACTGAAGCTTTCTTT.

This clonotype was counted at least ten times. This chain joins TRBV20-1 and TRBJ2-7; no definite D call. V was trimmed by 4 bases and J by 5 bases, leaving 12 bases between them. This CDR3 comprises 12 residues. CDR1 and CDR2 (germline): DFQATT, SNEGSKA (reference sequence). CDR3 nucleotide sequence: TGCAGTGCTATCGGCGGACGCCACGAGCAGTACTTC. Residues: CSAIGGRHEQYF.

This clonotype has a count of ten or more. V usage is TRBV7-2 and J usage is TRBJ2-1, with 9 bases aligning to TRBD1. The CDR3 has 13 amino acids. Germline CDR1 is SGHTA and CDR2 is FQGNSA. V trimming: 7 bases; J trimming: 11 bases; junction bases outside the gene matches: 9. The DNA for the CDR3 is TGTGCCAGCATCCGAACAGGGGGCGGGAAGCAGTTCTTC. Amino acid sequence: CASIRTGGGKQFF.

This clonotype has just a few counts. J is TRBJ1-4 and V is TRBV18; 8 bases are a match to TRBD1. J was trimmed by 7 bases and V by 4 bases; bases with no gene match: 8. Looked up from germline, CDR1 is KGHSH and CDR2 is LQKENI. The CDR3 spans 15 residues. The CDR3 sequence is CASSLADREVEKLFF. CDR3 DNA: TGTGCCAGCTCACTTGCGGACAGGGAAGTTGAAAAACTGTTTTTT.